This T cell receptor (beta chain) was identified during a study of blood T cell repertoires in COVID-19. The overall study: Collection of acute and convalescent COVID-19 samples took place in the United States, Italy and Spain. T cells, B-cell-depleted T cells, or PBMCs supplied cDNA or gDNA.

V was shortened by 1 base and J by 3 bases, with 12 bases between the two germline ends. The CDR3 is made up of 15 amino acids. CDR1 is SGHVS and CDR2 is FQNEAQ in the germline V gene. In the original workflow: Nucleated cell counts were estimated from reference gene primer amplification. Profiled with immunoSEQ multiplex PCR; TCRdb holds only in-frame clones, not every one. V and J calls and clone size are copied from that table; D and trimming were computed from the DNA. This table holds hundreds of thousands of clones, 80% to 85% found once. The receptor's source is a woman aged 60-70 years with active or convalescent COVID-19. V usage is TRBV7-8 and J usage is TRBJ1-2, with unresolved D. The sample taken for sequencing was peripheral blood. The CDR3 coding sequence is TGTGCCAGCAGCTTAGATGTGACGGGAGACTATGGCTACACCTTC. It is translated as CASSLDVTGDYGYTF.